The present entry profiles one T cell receptor (beta chain) with its context. Its antigen is not known. This entry comes from a study of siplizumab effects on memory and regulatory T cells. Study results and caveats: Few alloreactive clones mapped to unstimulated subsets.

Profiling relied on immunoSEQ multiplex PCR, and the TCRdb table lists in-frame clones only, not all of them. The data show approximately 65,000 clones, with roughly 85% seen just once and 0.42% held by the top ten. Trimming shortened V by 6 bases and J by 4 bases, and 13 bases separated the two germline ends. Germline assignment: CDR1 MDHEN and CDR2 SYDVKM. The CDR3 is 14 amino acids. The rearrangement uses TRBV28 and TRBJ2-1, with a tentative D call TRBD1 (5 bases). The source of this sequence is a human donor in good health. What was sequenced was memory CD4+ T cells sorted from blood. The CDR3 loop is CASRGATRYNEQFF. In DNA, the CDR3 is TGTGCCAGCAGAGGGGCGACCAGGTACAATGAGCAGTTCTTC.